A selection of T cell receptor beta chains follows, all from one sample in a study of beta chain features in type 1 diabetes. The method was immunoSEQ multiplex PCR; TCRdb's version includes in-frame clones alone and lacks a portion of them. The sample lists hundreds of thousands of clones; roughly 13% were seen once. The sequencing sample was made of naive CD4+ T cells from blood. The source of these receptors is a man between 18 and 35 years old in good health. CDR3s include the opening cysteine and the closing phenylalanine or tryptophan. The D gene is left open where the match is weak. The size of a clone is reported for some rows only, either as once, few or many, or as a class for expanded clones.

CDR3 DNA,CDR3 protein,clone size,D gene,J gene,V gene
TGTGCCAGCAGCTTAGCGGGACAGGAATACAATGAGCAGTTCTTC,CASSLAGQEYNEQFF,few,TRBD1,TRBJ2-1,TRBV7-2
TGTGCCAGCAGTTACTCGAGGGCGGCAGGCAATCAGCCCCAGCATTTT,CASSYSRAAGNQPQHF,NA,NA,TRBJ1-5,TRBV6-6
TGTGCCAGCAGCTTAGGGGCGCGTACGACAGATACGCAGTATTTT,CASSLGARTTDTQYF,NA,NA,TRBJ2-3,TRBV7-6
TGTGCCAGCAGGGCAGGACTGGCAATAGATGAGCAGTTCTTC,CASRAGLAIDEQFF,NA,NA,TRBJ2-1,TRBV25-1
TGTGCCAGCAGCTTAGGACTAGCGGGGGCCTACCAAGAGACCCAGTACTTC,CASSLGLAGAYQETQYF,NA,TRBD2,TRBJ2-5,TRBV7-9
TGCAGTGCTAGAGATCGGGGAGAGCAGTTCTTC,CSARDRGEQFF,NA,NA,TRBJ2-1,TRBV20-1
TGTGCCAGCAGCTCGCCGCGGGAGGTAATAGTCAATGAGCAGTTCTTC,CASSSPREVIVNEQFF,NA,TRBD2,TRBJ2-1,TRBV7-2
TGTGCCAGCAGTGAATCGACTAGCGGTTACCTCAACGAGCAGTACTTC,CASSESTSGYLNEQYF,few,TRBD2,TRBJ2-7,TRBV6-1
TGCGCCAGCAGCTTGGGGCCTCCTCGGACAGGGGAGCAGTTCTTC,CASSLGPPRTGEQFF,NA,TRBD1,TRBJ2-1,TRBV5-1
TGCGCCAGCAGCTTACCAGGGGGCACCTATAATTCACCCCTCCACTTT,CASSLPGGTYNSPLHF,NA,TRBD1,TRBJ1-6,TRBV5-1
TGTGCCAGCTCACCGCGAATACCAACTAATGAAAAACTGTTTTTT,CASSPRIPTNEKLFF,few,NA,TRBJ1-4,TRBV18
TGTGCCAGCAGCGCGAGTGGGACCCAGTACTTC,CASSASGTQYF,few,NA,TRBJ2-5,TRBV5-4
TGTGCCAGCAGCCGGGACATTGGATACGAGCAGTACTTC,CASSRDIGYEQYF,NA,NA,TRBJ2-7,TRBV7-9
TGTGCCAGCAGCTTAGATAACGGCTACAATGAGCAGTTCTTC,CASSLDNGYNEQFF,NA,NA,TRBJ2-1,TRBV7-3
TGTGCCAGCAGTTACAGGGGAGGTTGGGAGACCCAGTACTTC,CASSYRGGWETQYF,few,NA,TRBJ2-5,TRBV6-6
TGTGCCAGCAGCCATCGGACTAGCGGGAGAGATGAGCAGTTCTTC,CASSHRTSGRDEQFF,few,TRBD2,TRBJ2-1,TRBV7-9
TGTGCCTGGAATTCGGGAGAAAACATTCAGTACTTC,CAWNSGENIQYF,NA,NA,TRBJ2-4,TRBV30
TGCGCCAGCAGCCAGGGGGGCCCGAACTACGAGCAGTACTTC,CASSQGGPNYEQYF,few,NA,TRBJ2-7,TRBV5-1
TGCGCCAGCAGCGCCGGGGGATTCCAAGAGACCCAGTACTTC,CASSAGGFQETQYF,NA,NA,TRBJ2-5,TRBV5-1
TGTGCCTGGGTGTCAAGGAGGAACACTGAAGCTTTCTTT,CAWVSRRNTEAFF,NA,NA,TRBJ1-1,TRBV30
TGTGCCAGCAGGAGGAAAACGGGAGACACAGATACGCAGTATTTT,CASRRKTGDTDTQYF,few,NA,TRBJ2-3,TRBV6-5
TGTGCCAGCAGCTCCCAAACCACAGGGGGCACTGAAGCTTTCTTT,CASSSQTTGGTEAFF,NA,TRBD1,TRBJ1-1,TRBV5-4
TGTGCCAGCAGTTACTCTCAGGCCGAGCAGTACTTC,CASSYSQAEQYF,NA,NA,TRBJ2-7,TRBV6-6
TGTGCCAGCAGTGAAGAGTCATTTTCGAGCTCCTACGAGCAGTACTTC,CASSEESFSSSYEQYF,NA,NA,TRBJ2-7,TRBV2
TGTGCCTGGAGCGTGGGACTAGCGGGAGTCGTTGAGCAGTTCTTC,CAWSVGLAGVVEQFF,NA,TRBD2,TRBJ2-1,TRBV30
TGTGCCAGCAGCGTAGGCGGGGCCCGGAACACCGGGGAGCTGTTTTTT,CASSVGGARNTGELFF,few,NA,TRBJ2-2,TRBV9
TGTGCCTCGATTTCCCAGACAGGGTCTGGCTATGGCTACACCTTC,CASISQTGSGYGYTF,NA,TRBD1,TRBJ1-2,TRBV30
TGTGCCAGCAGCTTAGACAGGGAGTATGGCTACACCTTC,CASSLDREYGYTF,NA,NA,TRBJ1-2,TRBV7-9
TGTGCCTGGAGTCCGAGGGGGCCCCTGGGGGAGACCCAGTACTTC,CAWSPRGPLGETQYF,few,TRBD1,TRBJ2-5,TRBV30
TGTGCCAGCAGTTCAACTACTGAAGCTTTCTTT,CASSSTTEAFF,few,NA,TRBJ1-1,TRBV7-8
TGTGCCAGCAGCTTAGCAGCGTCAGGGGTCTATAGCAATCAGCCCCAGCATTTT,CASSLAASGVYSNQPQHF,few,NA,TRBJ1-5,TRBV7-8